The clone carrying this TCR beta chain appeared many times. This record belongs to a study of T cells in Graves' hyperthyroidism and ophthalmopathy. Amplified TCR beta CDR3 regions came from RNA transcripts. The TCR CDR3 first-round RT-PCR relied on the HTBI primer set. TCRdb reprocessed the multiplex PCR reads via MiXCR and lists one record per CDR3 protein. The sample consists of 150,000 to 200,000 distinct CDR3 sequences, just under 9.5% of them appearing once. Germline assignment: CDR1 SGHVS and CDR2 FQNEAQ. The CDR3 spans 18 residues. V shed 7 bases, J shed 3 bases, and the junction held 14 bases outside the gene matches.

The genes are TRBV7-8 and TRBJ2-2, with 10 nucleotides matching TRBD2. The sample comprised blood. The source of this sequence is a woman between 18 and 30 years old with Graves' hyperthyroidism that later progressed to Graves' ophthalmopathy. CDR3 amino acids: CASNPGSGRARYTGELFF. As DNA, the CDR3 is TGTGCCAGCAACCCCGGGAGCGGGAGGGCCCGTTACACCGGGGAGCTGTTTTTT.